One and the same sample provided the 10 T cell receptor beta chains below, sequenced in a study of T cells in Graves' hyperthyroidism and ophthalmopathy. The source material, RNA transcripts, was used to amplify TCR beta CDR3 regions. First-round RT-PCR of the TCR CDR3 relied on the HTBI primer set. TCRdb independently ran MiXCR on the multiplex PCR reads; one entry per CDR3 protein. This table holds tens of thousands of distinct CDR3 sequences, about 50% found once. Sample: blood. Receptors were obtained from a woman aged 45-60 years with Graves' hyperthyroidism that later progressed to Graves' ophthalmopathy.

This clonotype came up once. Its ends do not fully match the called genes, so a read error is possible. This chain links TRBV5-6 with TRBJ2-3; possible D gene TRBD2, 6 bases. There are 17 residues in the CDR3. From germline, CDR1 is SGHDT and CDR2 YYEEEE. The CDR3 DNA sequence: TGTGCCAGCAGCTTGGCCGTGTTAGGCGGGACCACAGATACGCGGTACTTT. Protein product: CASSLAVLGGTTDTRYF. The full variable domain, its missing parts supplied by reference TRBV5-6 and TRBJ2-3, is DAGVTQSPTHLIKTRGQQVTLRCSPKSGHDTVSWYQQALGQGPQFIFQYYEEEERQRGNFPDRFSGHQFPNYSSELNVNALLLGDSALYLCASSLAVLGGTTDTRYFGPGTRLTVL.

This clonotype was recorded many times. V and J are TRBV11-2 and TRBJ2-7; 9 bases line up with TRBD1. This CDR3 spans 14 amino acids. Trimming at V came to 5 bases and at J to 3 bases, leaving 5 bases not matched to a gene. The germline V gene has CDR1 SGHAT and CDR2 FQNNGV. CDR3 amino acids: CASSPQGAYYEQYF. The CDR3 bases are TGTGCCAGCAGCCCACAGGGGGCCTACTACGAGCAGTACTTC. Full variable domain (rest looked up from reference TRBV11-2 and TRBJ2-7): EAGVAQSPRYKIIEKRQSVAFWCNPISGHATLYWYQQILGQGPKLLIQFQNNGVVDDSQLPKDRFSAERLKGVDSTLKIQPAKLEDSAVYLCASSPQGAYYEQYFGPGTRLTVT.

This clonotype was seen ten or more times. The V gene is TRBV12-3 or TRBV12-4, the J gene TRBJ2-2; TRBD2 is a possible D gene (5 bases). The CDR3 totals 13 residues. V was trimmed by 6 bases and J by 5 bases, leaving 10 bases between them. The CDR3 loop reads CASRRRETGELFF. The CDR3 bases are TGTGCCAGCAGACGAAGGGAGACCGGGGAGCTGTTTTTT.

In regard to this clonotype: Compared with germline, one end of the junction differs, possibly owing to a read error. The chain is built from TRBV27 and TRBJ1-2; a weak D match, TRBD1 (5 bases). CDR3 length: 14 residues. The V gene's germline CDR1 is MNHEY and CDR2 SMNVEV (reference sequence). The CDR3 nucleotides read TGTGCCAGCAGTTTATCGCACAGGAACTGTGGCTACACCTTC. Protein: CASSLSHRNCGYTF.

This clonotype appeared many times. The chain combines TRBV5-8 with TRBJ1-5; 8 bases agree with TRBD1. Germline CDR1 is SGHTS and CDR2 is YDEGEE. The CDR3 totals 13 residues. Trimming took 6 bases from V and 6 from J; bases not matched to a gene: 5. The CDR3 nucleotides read TGTGCCAGCACCGACAGGGGAGGTCAGCCCCAGCATTTT. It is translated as CASTDRGGQPQHF.

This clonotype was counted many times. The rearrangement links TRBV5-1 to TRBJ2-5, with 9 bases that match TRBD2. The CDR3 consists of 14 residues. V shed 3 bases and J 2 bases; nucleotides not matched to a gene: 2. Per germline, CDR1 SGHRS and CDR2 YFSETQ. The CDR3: CASSYLAGQETQYF. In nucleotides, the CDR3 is TGCGCCAGCAGCTACCTAGCGGGACAAGAGACCCAGTACTTC. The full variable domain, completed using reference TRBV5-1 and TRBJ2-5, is KAGVTQTPRYLIKTRGQQVTLSCSPISGHRSVSWYQQTPGQGLQFLFEYFSETQRNKGNFPGRFSGRQFSNSRSEMNVSTLELGDSALYLCASSYLAGQETQYFGPGTRLLVL.

CDR3 nucleotide sequence: TGTGCCAGCAGTCAAAGCGGTGAAAGGGGGGCCAACGTCCTGACTTTC. As protein: CASSQSGERGANVLTF. The chain is built from TRBV6-2 or TRBV6-3 and TRBJ2-6; a possible D gene is TRBD2 (5 bases). CDR3 size: 16 residues. Trimming left V 5 bases short and J 4 bases short, with 15 bases between. From germline, CDR1 is MNHEY and CDR2 SVGEGT.

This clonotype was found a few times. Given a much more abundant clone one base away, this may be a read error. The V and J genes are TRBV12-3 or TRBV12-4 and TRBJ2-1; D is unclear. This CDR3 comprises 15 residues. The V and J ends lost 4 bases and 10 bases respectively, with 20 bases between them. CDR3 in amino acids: CASSSFAIEVSEQFF. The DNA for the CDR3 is TGTGCCAGCAGTTCATTTGCGATCGAGGTAAGCGAGCAGTTCTTC.

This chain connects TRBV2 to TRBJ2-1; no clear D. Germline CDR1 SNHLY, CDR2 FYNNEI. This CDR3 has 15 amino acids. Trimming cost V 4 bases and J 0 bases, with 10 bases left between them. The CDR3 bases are TGTGCCAGCAGTGGACGACGGAGCTCCTACAATGAGCAGTTCTTC. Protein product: CASSGRRSSYNEQFF. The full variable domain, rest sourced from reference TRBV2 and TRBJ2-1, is EPEVTQTPSHQVTQMGQEVILRCVPISNHLYFYWYRQILGQKVEFLVSFYNNEISEKSEIFDDQFSVERPDGSNFTLKIRSTKLEDSAMYFCASSGRRSSYNEQFFGPGTRLTVL.

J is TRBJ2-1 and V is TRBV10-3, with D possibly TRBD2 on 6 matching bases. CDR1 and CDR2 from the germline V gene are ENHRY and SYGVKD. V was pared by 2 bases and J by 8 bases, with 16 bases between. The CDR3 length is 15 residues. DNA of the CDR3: TGTGCCATCAGTGAGATGACGGGAGTGGGGGATGAGCAGTTCTTC. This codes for CAISEMTGVGDEQFF.